This T cell receptor (beta chain) was recorded in a study of blood T cell repertoires in COVID-19. About the research overall: Collection of acute and convalescent COVID-19 samples took place in the United States, Italy and Spain. Sources were T cells, B-cell-depleted T cells, or PBMCs; the material itself was cDNA or gDNA.

TCRdb keeps only in-frame clones here, not all; method: immunoSEQ multiplex PCR. The sample lists some 180,000 clones, roughly 77% occurring once. Trimming removed 9 bases at V and 6 bases at J, with 11 bases between. Germline CDR1 reads MGHDK; CDR2 reads SYGVNS. The CDR3 runs 11 residues. Material for sequencing was peripheral blood. The V call is TRBV25-1, the J call TRBJ1-2, with no clear D. The TCR was taken from a woman between 40 and 50 years old with COVID-19, enrolled during active disease. CDR3 bases: TGTGCCAGAAGGGAAGCGGATGGCTACACCTTC. It yields the protein CARREADGYTF.